This T cell receptor beta chain was profiled in a study of CD8 T cells in Susac syndrome. The authors sequenced TCR beta from blood CD8+ and CD4+ T cells. Germline V gives CDR1 DFQATT, CDR2 SNEGSKA (reference sequence). The CDR3 is made up of 15 amino acids. Trimming took off 0 bases at V and 0 bases at J, with 12 bases between the two ends. After extraction with the RNeasy kit, about 0.45 to 1 ug of the RNA was reverse transcribed using random hexamers. An immunoSEQ multiplex PCR amplified TCR beta CDR3 over 54 Vbeta and 13 Jbeta. TCRdb recomputed calls from the immunoSEQ multiplex PCR reads with MiXCR, one row per CDR3 protein. Here the sample spans some 120,000 distinct CDR3 sequences, 85% to 95% being singletons.

The sequenced sample consisted of CD4+ T cells from PBMCs. This TCR was recovered from a human donor in good health. This chain connects TRBV20-1 to TRBJ2-7; D uncertain. The DNA for the CDR3 is TGCAGTGCTAGAGAAGGGCCGTCTCCCTCCTACGAGCAGTACTTC. Translating gives CSAREGPSPSYEQYF.